Only a few counts were recorded for the clone carrying this T cell receptor beta chain. The antigen is unknown. A much larger clone lies one base from this, so it may be a read error. The CDR3 length is 14 residues. Germline V lookup: CDR1 SGHAT, CDR2 FQNNGV. Deletions cut 4 bases from V and 6 bases from J, with 15 bases between. One entry per CDR3 protein, called by TCRdb with MiXCR from the multiplex PCR reads. This sample yields some 230,000 distinct CDR3 sequences, of which around 34% are seen a single time; under 4.5% belongs to the top ten. Axillary draining lymph nodes of breast cancer patients supplied the node samples. The sample is drawn from a study of breast tumors, draining lymph nodes, adjacent tissues. Study-level findings and limits: Tumors had less TCR diversity than lymph nodes, more than nontumor tissue. Findings are consistent with lymph node origin and intratumoral expansion of most tumor T cells.

The sample comprised axillary lymph node tissue. This sequence originates from a female donor with breast cancer. Some clones in this sample may be carry-over from other donors' samples. The V call is TRBV11-2, the J call TRBJ2-5; the D call may be TRBD1 or TRBD2 (6 bases each). CDR3 loop: CASSSLGGTQTQYF. The DNA for the CDR3 is TGTGCCAGCAGCTCTCTAGGGGGGACACAGACCCAGTACTTC.